These 8 T cell receptor beta chains were all obtained from the same sample, sequenced in a study of graft-versus-host responses after intestinal transplantation. Method: immunoSEQ multiplex PCR; TCRdb's copy keeps in-frame clones and lacks some. The repertoire includes around 90,000 clones, about 94% of them detected once, and over 0.15% sits in the top ten. No antigens are known for them. The input for sequencing was unstimulated CD4+ T cells sorted from spleen or lymph node cells, taken before transplant. These receptors all stem from a human donor who was the organ donor for an intestinal transplant.

The chain carries TRBV6-6 and TRBJ1-3; maybe TRBD1 (6 bases). The CDR3 runs 16 residues. Germline-derived CDR1 and CDR2 are MNHNY and SVGAGI (reference sequence). Trimming cost V 0 bases and J 0 bases, with 9 bases left between them. The CDR3 here is CASSYSGASSGNTIYF. Written as DNA, the CDR3 is TGTGCCAGCAGTTACTCGGGGGCGAGCTCTGGAAACACCATATATTTT.

This clone was counted a single time. The chain combines TRBV11-2 with TRBJ1-1; D remains unclear. The V end was cut by 4 bases, the J end by 4 bases, with 7 bases between. This CDR3 comprises 12 residues. Germline V gene lookup returns CDR1 SGHAT and CDR2 FQNNGV. This CDR3 is CASSSPPTEAFF. The DNA for the CDR3 is TGTGCCAGCAGCTCCCCTCCCACTGAAGCTTTCTTT. The full variable domain, rest sourced from reference TRBV11-2 and TRBJ1-1, is EAGVAQSPRYKIIEKRQSVAFWCNPISGHATLYWYQQILGQGPKLLIQFQNNGVVDDSQLPKDRFSAERLKGVDSTLKIQPAKLEDSAVYLCASSSPPTEAFFGQGTRLTVV.

The V and J genes are TRBV5-1 and TRBJ1-2; D is ambiguous. Germline CDR1 is SGHRS and CDR2 is YFSETQ. This CDR3 region has 13 residues. V shed 4 bases and J shed 4 bases, with 11 bases lying between them. The CDR3 spells CASSRSASYGYTF. Written as DNA, the CDR3 is TGCGCCAGCAGCCGATCAGCCTCCTATGGCTACACCTTC.

The chain couples TRBV4-1 to TRBJ2-2; D ambiguous. This CDR3 is 13 amino acids long. V lost 5 bases and J 7 bases, leaving 11 bases between the germline ends. Germline V gene sequence: CDR1 MGHRA, CDR2 YSYEKL. CDR3 sequence reads: CASSSPKYGELFF. The CDR3 bases are TGCGCCAGCAGCTCCCCGAAATACGGGGAGCTGTTTTTT.

The CDR3 spells CAWSGQGKGGYTF. The CDR3 DNA sequence: TGTGCCTGGAGTGGACAGGGGAAGGGCGGCTACACCTTC. V gene TRBV30 combines with J gene TRBJ1-2; TRBD1 matches at 8 bases. V trimming: 1 base; J trimming: 8 bases; junction bases outside the gene matches: 6. CDR1 is GTSNPN, CDR2 SVGIG, per germline (reference sequence). The CDR3 totals 13 residues.

This chain uses TRBV7-2 with TRBJ1-2; the D gene is possibly TRBD1 (5 bases). The V gene's germline CDR1 is SGHTA and CDR2 FQGNSA. This CDR3 region has 13 residues. Trimming cost V 5 bases and J 7 bases, with 14 bases left between them. DNA of the CDR3: TGTGCCAGCAGCCCGACAGCGCGGGGTGGCTACACCTTC. It encodes CASSPTARGGYTF.

The V gene is TRBV7-6, the J gene TRBJ2-5; possible D gene TRBD2, 5 bases. Germline-derived CDR1 and CDR2 are SGHVS and FNYEAQ. The CDR3 has 12 residues. With 7 bases removed from V and 4 bases from J, the gap between germline ends came to 10 bases. The CDR3 sequence: CASTLAGETQYF. The CDR3 coding sequence is TGTGCCAGCACCTTGGCGGGAGAGACCCAGTACTTC.

The chain couples TRBV5-1 to TRBJ1-1, with D unclear. Trimming took off 5 bases at V and 6 bases at J, with 17 bases between the two ends. The CDR3 has 14 amino acids. The V gene's germline CDR1 is SGHRS and CDR2 YFSETQ. This CDR3 is CASSFRRGTSEAFF. Here the CDR3 DNA reads TGCGCCAGCAGTTTCCGGCGAGGTACGTCTGAAGCTTTCTTT.